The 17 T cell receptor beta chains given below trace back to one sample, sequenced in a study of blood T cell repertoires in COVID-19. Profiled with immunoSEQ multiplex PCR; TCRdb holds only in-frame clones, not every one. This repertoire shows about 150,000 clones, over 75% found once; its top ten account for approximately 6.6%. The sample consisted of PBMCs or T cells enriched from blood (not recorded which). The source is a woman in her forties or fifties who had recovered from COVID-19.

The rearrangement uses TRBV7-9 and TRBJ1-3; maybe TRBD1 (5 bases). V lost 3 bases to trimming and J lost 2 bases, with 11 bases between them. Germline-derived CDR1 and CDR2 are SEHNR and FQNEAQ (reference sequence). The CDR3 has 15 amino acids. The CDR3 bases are TGTGCCAGCAGCTTCCAGGGCCAGGCTGGAAACACCATATATTTT. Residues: CASSFQGQAGNTIYF.

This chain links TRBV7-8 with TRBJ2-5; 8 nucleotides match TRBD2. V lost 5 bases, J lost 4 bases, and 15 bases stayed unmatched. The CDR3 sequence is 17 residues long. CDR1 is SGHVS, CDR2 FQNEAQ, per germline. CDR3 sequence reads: CASSPLGSGRARETQYF. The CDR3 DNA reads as TGTGCCAGCAGCCCCCTAGGGAGCGGGAGAGCCCGAGAGACCCAGTACTTC. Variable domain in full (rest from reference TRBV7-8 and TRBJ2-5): GAGVSQSPRYKVAKRGQDVALRCDPISGHVSLFWYQQALGQGPEFLTYFQNEAQLDKSGLPSDRFFAERPEGSVSTLKIQRTQQEDSAVYLCASSPLGSGRARETQYFGPGTRLLVL.

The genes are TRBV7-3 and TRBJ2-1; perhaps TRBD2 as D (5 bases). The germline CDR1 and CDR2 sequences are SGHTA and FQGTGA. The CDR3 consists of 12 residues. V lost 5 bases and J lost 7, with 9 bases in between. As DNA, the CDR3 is TGTGCCAGCAGCCTACGGAGGAATGAGCAGTTCTTC. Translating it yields CASSLRRNEQFF.

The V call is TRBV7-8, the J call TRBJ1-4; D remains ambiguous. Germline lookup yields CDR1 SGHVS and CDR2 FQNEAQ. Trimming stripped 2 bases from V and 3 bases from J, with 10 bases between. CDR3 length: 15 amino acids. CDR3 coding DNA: TGTGCCAGCAGCTTATTCAGGTCGGCTAATGAAAAACTGTTTTTT. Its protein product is CASSLFRSANEKLFF.

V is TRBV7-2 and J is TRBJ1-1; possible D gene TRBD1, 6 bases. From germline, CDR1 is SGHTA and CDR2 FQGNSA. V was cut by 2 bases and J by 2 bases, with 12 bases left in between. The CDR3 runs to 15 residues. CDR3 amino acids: CASSLRGGVNTEAFF. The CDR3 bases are TGTGCCAGCAGCTTAAGGGGGGGGGTCAACACTGAAGCTTTCTTT.

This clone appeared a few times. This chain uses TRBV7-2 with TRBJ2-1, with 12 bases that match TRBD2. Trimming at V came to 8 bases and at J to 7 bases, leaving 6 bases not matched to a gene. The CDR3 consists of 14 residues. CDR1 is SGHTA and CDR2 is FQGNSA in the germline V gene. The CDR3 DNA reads TGTGCCAGCCGACTAGCGGGGGCGGGAAATGAGCAGTTCTTC. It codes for CASRLAGAGNEQFF.

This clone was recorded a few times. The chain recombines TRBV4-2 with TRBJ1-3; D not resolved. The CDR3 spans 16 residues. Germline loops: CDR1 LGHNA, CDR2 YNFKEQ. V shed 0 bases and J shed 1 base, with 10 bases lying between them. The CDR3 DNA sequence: TGTGCCAGCAGCCAAGATGCCGGGGTTTCTGGAAACACCATATATTTT. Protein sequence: CASSQDAGVSGNTIYF.

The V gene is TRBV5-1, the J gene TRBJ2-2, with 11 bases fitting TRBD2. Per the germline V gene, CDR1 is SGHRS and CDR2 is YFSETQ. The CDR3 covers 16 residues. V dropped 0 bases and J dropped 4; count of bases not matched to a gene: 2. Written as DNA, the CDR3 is TGCGCCAGCAGCTTGGCCGGGACTAGCGGCACCGGGGAGCTGTTTTTT. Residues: CASSLAGTSGTGELFF.

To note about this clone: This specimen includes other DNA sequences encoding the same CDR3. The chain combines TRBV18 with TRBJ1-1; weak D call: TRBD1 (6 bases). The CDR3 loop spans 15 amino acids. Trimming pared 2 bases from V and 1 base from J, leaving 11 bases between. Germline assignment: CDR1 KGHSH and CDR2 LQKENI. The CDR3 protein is CASSPGGAPNTEAFF. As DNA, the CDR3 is TGTGCCAGCTCACCAGGGGGGGCTCCGAACACTGAAGCTTTCTTT.

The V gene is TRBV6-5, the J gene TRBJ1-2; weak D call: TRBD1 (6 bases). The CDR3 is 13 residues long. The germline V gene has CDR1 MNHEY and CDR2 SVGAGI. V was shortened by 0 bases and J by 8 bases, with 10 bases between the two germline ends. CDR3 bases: TGTGCCAGCAGTTACTCCGACAGGCACGGCTACACCTTC. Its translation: CASSYSDRHGYTF.

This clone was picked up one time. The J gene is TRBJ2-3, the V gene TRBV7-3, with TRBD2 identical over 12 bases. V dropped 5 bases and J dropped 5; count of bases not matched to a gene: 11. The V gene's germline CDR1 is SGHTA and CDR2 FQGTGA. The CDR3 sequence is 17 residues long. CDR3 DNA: TGTGCCAGCAGCGAAACCCCCCTAGCGGGGGGGGGAGATACGCAGTATTTT. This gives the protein CASSETPLAGGGDTQYF.

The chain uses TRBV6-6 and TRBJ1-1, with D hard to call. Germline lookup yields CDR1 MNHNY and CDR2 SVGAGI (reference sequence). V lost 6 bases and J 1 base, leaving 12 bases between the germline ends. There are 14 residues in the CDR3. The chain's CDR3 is CASSYLEANTEAFF. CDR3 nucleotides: TGTGCCAGCAGCTACCTGGAGGCGAACACTGAAGCTTTCTTT.

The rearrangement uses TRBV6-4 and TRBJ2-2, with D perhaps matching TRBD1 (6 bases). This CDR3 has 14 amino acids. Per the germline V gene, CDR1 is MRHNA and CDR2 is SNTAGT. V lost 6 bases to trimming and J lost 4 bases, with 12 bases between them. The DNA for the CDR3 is TGTGCCAGCAGGCCCCGGGACACCACCGGGGAGCTGTTTTTT. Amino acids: CASRPRDTTGELFF.

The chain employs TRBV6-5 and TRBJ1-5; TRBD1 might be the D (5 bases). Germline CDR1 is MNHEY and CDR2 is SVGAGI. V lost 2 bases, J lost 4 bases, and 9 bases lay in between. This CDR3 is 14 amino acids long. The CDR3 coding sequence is TGTGCCAGCAGTTACACCCAGGGTAATCAGCCCCAGCATTTT. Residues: CASSYTQGNQPQHF.

The CDR3 sequence is CASLRNGNSPLHF. CDR3 sequence (DNA): TGTGCCAGTCTAAGGAACGGGAATTCACCCCTCCACTTT. This chain links TRBV19 with TRBJ1-6, with no clear D. Per germline, CDR1 LNHDA and CDR2 SQIVND (reference sequence). The ends were cut back, 8 bases at V and 7 bases at J, with 12 bases in the middle. CDR3 length: 13 residues.

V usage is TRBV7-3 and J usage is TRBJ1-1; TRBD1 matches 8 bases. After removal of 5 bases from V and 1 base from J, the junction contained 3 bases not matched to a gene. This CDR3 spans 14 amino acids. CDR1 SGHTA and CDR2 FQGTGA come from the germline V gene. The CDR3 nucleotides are TGTGCCAGCAGCAAGGACAGGGCGAACACTGAAGCTTTCTTT. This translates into CASSKDRANTEAFF. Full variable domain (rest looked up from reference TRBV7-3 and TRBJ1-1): GAGVSQTPSNKVTEKGKYVELRCDPISGHTALYWYRQSLGQGPEFLIYFQGTGAADDSGLPNDRFFAVRPEGSVSTLKIQRTERGDSAVYLCASSKDRANTEAFFGQGTRLTVV.

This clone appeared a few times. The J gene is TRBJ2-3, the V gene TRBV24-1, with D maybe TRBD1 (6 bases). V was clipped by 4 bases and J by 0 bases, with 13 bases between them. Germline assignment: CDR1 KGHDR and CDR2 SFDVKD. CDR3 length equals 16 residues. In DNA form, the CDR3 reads TGTGCCACCAGTGAGGCCTCGGACAGAAGCACAGATACGCAGTATTTT. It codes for CATSEASDRSTDTQYF.